These T cell receptor beta chains were read from a single sample in a study of beta chain features in type 1 diabetes. Clones were sequenced by immunoSEQ multiplex PCR, and TCRdb holds only the in-frame ones, with some missing. Of about 340,000 clones listed, less than 15% are singletons. Sequenced: naive CD4+ T cells from blood. Every receptor here comes from a woman aged 18-29 years with type 1 diabetes. CDR3s include the opening cysteine and the closing phenylalanine or tryptophan. A D gene is named only where the DNA matches it firmly. The listing skips clone size in some rows; elsewhere it reads once, few, many or a size class.

CDR3aa: CASSPQTGRQETQYF
CDR3nt: TGTGCCAGCAGCCCCCAGACAGGCCGTCAAGAGACCCAGTACTTC
abundance: few
v_gene: TRBV11-1
d_gene: .
j_gene: TRBJ2-5

CDR3aa: CASSFETNYGYTF
CDR3nt: TGTGCCAGCAGCTTCGAGACTAACTATGGCTACACCTTC
abundance: .
v_gene: TRBV5-4
d_gene: .
j_gene: TRBJ1-2

CDR3aa: CASSPPDFHASGRYNEQFF
CDR3nt: TGTGCCAGCAGCCCACCGGACTTTCATGCTAGCGGTCGTTACAATGAGCAGTTCTTC
abundance: few
v_gene: TRBV7-2
d_gene: TRBD2
j_gene: TRBJ2-1

CDR3aa: CASSLLDRGHTEAFF
CDR3nt: TGTGCCAGCAGCTTGCTGGACAGGGGGCACACTGAAGCTTTCTTT
abundance: .
v_gene: TRBV7-9
d_gene: TRBD1
j_gene: TRBJ1-1

CDR3aa: CASSQVGAGGVPRETQYF
CDR3nt: TGTGCCAGCAGCCAAGTAGGGGCGGGAGGAGTTCCCCGAGAGACCCAGTACTTC
abundance: few
v_gene: TRBV11-2
d_gene: TRBD2
j_gene: TRBJ2-5

CDR3aa: CASSLGRVRANQPQHF
CDR3nt: TGTGCCAGCAGCTTAGGCCGGGTCAGGGCCAATCAGCCCCAGCATTTT
abundance: .
v_gene: TRBV13
d_gene: .
j_gene: TRBJ1-5

CDR3aa: CSVERTGGTDEQFF
CDR3nt: TGCAGCGTTGAACGGACAGGGGGCACCGATGAGCAGTTCTTC
abundance: few
v_gene: TRBV29-1
d_gene: TRBD1
j_gene: TRBJ2-1

CDR3aa: CSVPLWATDTQYF
CDR3nt: TGCAGCGTTCCCCTATGGGCCACAGATACGCAGTATTTT
abundance: few
v_gene: TRBV29-1
d_gene: .
j_gene: TRBJ2-3

CDR3aa: CAWRGGAGGPNEQFF
CDR3nt: TGTGCCTGGAGGGGCGGCGCGGGAGGGCCCAATGAGCAGTTCTTC
abundance: few
v_gene: TRBV30
d_gene: TRBD2
j_gene: TRBJ2-1

CDR3aa: CASSRERETQYF
CDR3nt: TGTGCCAGCTCACGGGAGAGAGAGACCCAGTACTTC
abundance: .
v_gene: TRBV18
d_gene: .
j_gene: TRBJ2-5

CDR3aa: CASSPEAQETQYF
CDR3nt: TGCGCCAGCAGCCCGGAGGCCCAAGAGACCCAGTACTTC
abundance: few
v_gene: TRBV5-1
d_gene: .
j_gene: TRBJ2-5

CDR3aa: CASSLVRGTDTQYF
CDR3nt: TGTGCCAGCAGCTTAGTTAGGGGGACAGATACGCAGTATTTT
abundance: .
v_gene: TRBV7-2
d_gene: .
j_gene: TRBJ2-3

CDR3aa: CASSQGGRRADTQYF
CDR3nt: TGCGCCAGCAGCCAAGGCGGGAGGCGTGCAGATACGCAGTATTTT
abundance: many
v_gene: TRBV4-3
d_gene: TRBD2
j_gene: TRBJ2-3

CDR3aa: CASSGDSKFGSSYNEQFF
CDR3nt: TGTGCCAGCAGCGGGGACAGCAAGTTTGGGAGCTCCTACAATGAGCAGTTCTTC
abundance: once
v_gene: TRBV9
d_gene: TRBD1
j_gene: TRBJ2-1

CDR3aa: CASKLIGGNQPQHF
CDR3nt: TGTGCCAGCAAGCTTATTGGTGGCAATCAGCCCCAGCATTTT
abundance: .
v_gene: TRBV2
d_gene: .
j_gene: TRBJ1-5

CDR3aa: CASSPQGVGGTGELFF
CDR3nt: TGTGCCAGCAGCCCGCAGGGGGTAGGTGGCACCGGGGAGCTGTTTTTT
abundance: .
v_gene: TRBV5-4
d_gene: TRBD1
j_gene: TRBJ2-2

CDR3aa: CASSRSGSNQPQHF
CDR3nt: TGTGCCAGCAGCAGATCAGGTTCCAATCAGCCCCAGCATTTT
abundance: .
v_gene: TRBV13
d_gene: .
j_gene: TRBJ1-5

CDR3aa: CAWEDRPFGSYTF
CDR3nt: TGTGCCTGGGAGGACAGGCCCTTCGGGAGCTACACCTTC
abundance: .
v_gene: TRBV30
d_gene: TRBD1
j_gene: TRBJ1-2

CDR3aa: CASRRTSGANTGELFF
CDR3nt: TGTGCCAGCAGACGAACTAGCGGGGCGAACACCGGGGAGCTGTTTTTT
abundance: few
v_gene: TRBV7-2
d_gene: TRBD2
j_gene: TRBJ2-2

CDR3aa: CASSPTPIAGPQETQYF
CDR3nt: TGTGCCAGCAGCCCGACTCCGATAGCGGGACCCCAAGAGACCCAGTACTTC
abundance: few
v_gene: TRBV11-2
d_gene: TRBD2
j_gene: TRBJ2-5

CDR3aa: CASSTQVATNTEAFF
CDR3nt: TGTGCCAGTAGTACGCAGGTCGCTACAAACACTGAAGCTTTCTTT
abundance: .
v_gene: TRBV19
d_gene: .
j_gene: TRBJ1-1

CDR3aa: CASSIRLAGRSTGELFF
CDR3nt: TGTGCCAGTAGTATCCGCCTAGCGGGTCGTAGCACCGGGGAGCTGTTTTTT
abundance: few
v_gene: TRBV19
d_gene: TRBD2
j_gene: TRBJ2-2

CDR3aa: CASSLRAGGGSGANVLTF
CDR3nt: TGTGCCAGCAGTTTAAGGGCAGGGGGAGGCTCTGGGGCCAACGTCCTGACTTTC
abundance: .
v_gene: TRBV27
d_gene: .
j_gene: TRBJ2-6

CDR3aa: CAINGQSNTGELFF
CDR3nt: TGTGCCATCAACGGACAGTCGAACACCGGGGAGCTGTTTTTT
abundance: .
v_gene: TRBV10-3
d_gene: .
j_gene: TRBJ2-2

CDR3aa: CASVGGPSSYNEQFF
CDR3nt: TGTGCCAGCGTTGGAGGGCCCTCTTCCTACAATGAGCAGTTCTTC
abundance: .
v_gene: TRBV4-2
d_gene: .
j_gene: TRBJ2-1

CDR3aa: CSVDGGIAGVSYNEQFF
CDR3nt: TGCAGCGTTGATGGAGGTATAGCGGGAGTGTCCTACAATGAGCAGTTCTTC
abundance: .
v_gene: TRBV29-1
d_gene: TRBD2
j_gene: TRBJ2-1

CDR3aa: CASSYPGTTLRGENIQYF
CDR3nt: TGTGCCAGCAGCTATCCCGGGACTACACTTCGAGGAGAAAACATTCAGTACTTC
abundance: few
v_gene: TRBV5-5
d_gene: TRBD2
j_gene: TRBJ2-4

CDR3aa: CASSLPSTANQETQYF
CDR3nt: TGTGCCAGCAGTTTACCCTCCACAGCAAACCAAGAGACCCAGTACTTC
abundance: few
v_gene: TRBV28
d_gene: .
j_gene: TRBJ2-5

CDR3aa: CASSFMGAAKNIQYF
CDR3nt: TGTGCCAGCAGCTTTATGGGGGCAGCCAAAAACATTCAGTACTTC
abundance: .
v_gene: TRBV7-2
d_gene: .
j_gene: TRBJ2-4

CDR3aa: CSVEARQGWDEQFF
CDR3nt: TGCAGCGTTGAAGCTCGACAGGGTTGGGATGAGCAGTTCTTC
abundance: few
v_gene: TRBV29-1
d_gene: TRBD1
j_gene: TRBJ2-1

CDR3aa: CASSSTSGRTIYEQYF
CDR3nt: TGTGCCAGCAGCTCCACTAGCGGGAGGACCATCTACGAGCAGTACTTC
abundance: few
v_gene: TRBV7-9
d_gene: TRBD2
j_gene: TRBJ2-7

CDR3aa: CASMGQNTGELFF
CDR3nt: TGTGCCAGTATGGGACAGAACACCGGGGAGCTGTTTTTT
abundance: few
v_gene: TRBV19
d_gene: .
j_gene: TRBJ2-2

CDR3aa: CASSFQDYGYTF
CDR3nt: TGTGCCAGCAGTTTCCAGGACTATGGCTACACCTTC
abundance: .
v_gene: TRBV28
d_gene: .
j_gene: TRBJ1-2

CDR3aa: CASSRWDTSNQPQHF
CDR3nt: TGTGCCAGTAGTAGGTGGGACACTAGCAATCAGCCCCAGCATTTT
abundance: .
v_gene: TRBV19
d_gene: .
j_gene: TRBJ1-5

CDR3aa: CASSNRGRGTDTQYF
CDR3nt: TGTGCCAGTAGCAACAGGGGGCGCGGCACAGATACGCAGTATTTT
abundance: .
v_gene: TRBV19
d_gene: TRBD1
j_gene: TRBJ2-3

CDR3aa: CASSQAGIYANTGELFF
CDR3nt: TGTGCCAGCAGTCAAGCGGGAATCTATGCGAACACCGGGGAGCTGTTTTTT
abundance: few
v_gene: TRBV28
d_gene: TRBD2
j_gene: TRBJ2-2

CDR3aa: CATRRGSGETQYF
CDR3nt: TGTGCCACCCGCCGGGGGTCAGGAGAGACCCAGTACTTC
abundance: .
v_gene: TRBV25-1
d_gene: .
j_gene: TRBJ2-5

CDR3aa: CASSLAAGVADTQYF
CDR3nt: TGTGCCAGCAGCTTAGCCGCGGGAGTGGCAGATACGCAGTATTTT
abundance: .
v_gene: TRBV7-2
d_gene: TRBD2
j_gene: TRBJ2-3

CDR3aa: CASSPLDRMKGYTF
CDR3nt: TGTGCCAGTAGTCCCCTGGACAGGATGAAGGGCTACACCTTC
abundance: few
v_gene: TRBV19
d_gene: TRBD1
j_gene: TRBJ1-2

CDR3aa: CASSTITGLAGVRGQFF
CDR3nt: TGTGCCAGCAGCACGATTACGGGACTAGCGGGAGTTAGGGGGCAGTTCTTC
abundance: few
v_gene: TRBV7-2
d_gene: TRBD2
j_gene: TRBJ2-1

CDR3aa: CASSLPPGRVYNEQFF
CDR3nt: TGCGCCAGCAGCCTACCACCAGGGAGGGTTTACAATGAGCAGTTCTTC
abundance: .
v_gene: TRBV5-1
d_gene: TRBD2
j_gene: TRBJ2-1

CDR3aa: CASSLSGTTKYGYTF
CDR3nt: TGTGCCAGCAGTTTATCCGGGACTACCAAGTATGGCTACACCTTC
abundance: few
v_gene: TRBV27
d_gene: .
j_gene: TRBJ1-2

CDR3aa: CASSPRGSYGYTF
CDR3nt: TGTGCCAGTAGTCCTAGGGGTAGCTATGGCTACACCTTC
abundance: few
v_gene: TRBV19
d_gene: .
j_gene: TRBJ1-2

CDR3aa: CASSLQRGEQFF
CDR3nt: TGTGCCAGCAGTTTGCAGCGGGGGGAGCAGTTCTTC
abundance: few
v_gene: TRBV27
d_gene: TRBD2
j_gene: TRBJ2-1

CDR3aa: CASREDGTEAFF
CDR3nt: TGTGCCAGTAGGGAGGACGGAACTGAAGCTTTCTTT
abundance: .
v_gene: TRBV19
d_gene: .
j_gene: TRBJ1-1

CDR3aa: CASSSTGAVYEQYF
CDR3nt: TGCGCCAGCAGCTCTACAGGGGCGGTCTACGAGCAGTACTTC
abundance: .
v_gene: TRBV5-1
d_gene: TRBD1
j_gene: TRBJ2-7